The 14 T cell receptor beta chains listed next were all sequenced from one sample in a study of neurological immune-mediated disorders. As for time point: longitudinal time-point 1 (baseline). One entry per CDR3 protein, called by TCRdb with MiXCR from the 5' RACE reads. The table has tens of thousands of distinct CDR3 sequences, around 11% seen once. Material for sequencing was PBMCs. These receptors were taken from a male donor with HTLV-1-associated myelopathy (HAM/TSP).

The chain couples TRBV5-1 to TRBJ2-3, with 8 nucleotides matching TRBD1. The CDR3 has 15 residues. The V and J ends lost 4 bases and 5 bases, in that order; junction bases with no gene match: 9. Germline loops: CDR1 SGHRS, CDR2 YFSETQ. CDR3 loop: CASSGSLTGEDTQYF. CDR3 coding DNA: TGCGCCAGCAGCGGGAGCCTGACAGGGGAAGATACGCAGTATTTT.

Ten or more counts support this clonotype. The V gene is TRBV20-1, the J gene TRBJ2-2, with TRBD1 matching over 11 bases. J lost 6 bases, V lost 4 bases, and 7 bases had no gene match. Germline V lookup: CDR1 DFQATT, CDR2 SNEGSKA (reference sequence). The CDR3 extends over 15 amino acids. The CDR3 DNA sequence: TGCAGTGCTAAGGGGACAGGGGGTTGGGCCGGGGAGCTGTTTTTT. Its translation is CSAKGTGGWAGELFF.

This clonotype was seen repeatedly, ten times or more. The chain carries TRBV6-2 or TRBV6-3 and TRBJ1-5, with 8 bases fitting TRBD1. Germline trimming cut 4 bases from V and 7 bases from J; bases unmatched to any gene: 12. This CDR3 spans 16 amino acids. CDR1 is MNHEY, CDR2 SVGEGT, per germline. The CDR3 is CASSSPLRQGWQPQHF. The CDR3 DNA reads as TGTGCCAGCAGTTCCCCACTTCGACAGGGGTGGCAGCCCCAGCATTTT.

This clonotype was recorded many times. The chain joins TRBV3-1 to TRBJ2-2; unclear D gene. The length of the CDR3 is 13 residues. Germline V gene lookup returns CDR1 LGHDT and CDR2 YNNKEL (reference sequence). V shed 2 bases and J shed 6 bases, with 7 bases lying between them. The chain's CDR3 is CASSQTYAGELFF. CDR3 DNA: TGTGCCAGCAGCCAAACGTATGCCGGGGAGCTGTTTTTT.

Only a few counts were recorded for this clonotype. V gene TRBV6-5 combines with J gene TRBJ2-5, with D maybe TRBD2 (5 bases). The CDR3 is 15 residues long. The V gene lost 2 bases and the J gene lost 5 bases, with 15 bases spanning the gap. Per germline, CDR1 MNHEY and CDR2 SVGAGI. CDR3: CASSYEGRNEETQYF. In DNA form, the CDR3 reads TGTGCCAGCAGTTACGAGGGCCGGAATGAGGAGACCCAGTACTTC.

This clonotype occurred many times. In nucleotides, the CDR3 is TGTGCCAGCAGGAACAACGGGGCCCAAGAGACCCAGTACTTC. It is translated as CASRNNGAQETQYF. V gene TRBV7-9 combines with J gene TRBJ2-5, with D perhaps assigned TRBD1 or TRBD2 (5 bases each). V gave up 6 bases and J gave up 1 base, with 12 bases separating them. The CDR3 has 14 amino acids. Germline V gene lookup returns CDR1 SEHNR and CDR2 FQNEAQ (reference sequence). The full variable domain, in which reference TRBV7-9 and TRBJ2-5 provide the parts outside the CDR3, is DTGVSQNPRHKITKRGQNVTFRCDPISEHNRLYWYRQTLGQGPEFLTYFQNEAQLEKSRLLSDRFSAERPKGSFSTLEIQRTEQGDSAMYLCASRNNGAQETQYFGPGTRLLVL.

This clonotype was counted ten times or more. V is TRBV7-2 and J is TRBJ1-3, with D tentatively TRBD1 (5 bases). Germline V CDR1 and CDR2: SGHTA, FQGNSA. This CDR3 has 14 amino acids. V was trimmed by 1 base and J by 4 bases, leaving 8 bases between them. CDR3 sequence: CASSLEGRGNTIYF. The CDR3 nucleotides are TGTGCCAGCAGCTTAGAGGGGCGCGGAAACACCATATATTTT.

V is TRBV29-1 and J is TRBJ2-1; D unresolved. V was shortened by 7 bases and J by 7 bases, with 17 bases between the two germline ends. The length of the CDR3 is 13 residues. The germline CDR1 and CDR2 sequences are SQVTM and ANQGSEA. The CDR3 nucleotides are TGCAGCGGGAGAGGTTTGGTGAGGAATGAGCAGTTCTTC. Residues: CSGRGLVRNEQFF.

In its sample, this clonotype was seen many times. J is TRBJ1-5 and V is TRBV20-1, with TRBD1 as a possible D gene (5 bases). The CDR3 consists of 14 residues. V gave up 0 bases and J gave up 9 bases, with 15 bases separating them. CDR1 is DFQATT, CDR2 SNEGSKA, per germline (reference sequence). The CDR3 spells CSARDRGSRGPQHF. Here the CDR3 DNA reads TGCAGTGCTAGAGATCGGGGCTCGCGGGGGCCCCAGCATTTT.

This clonotype was counted many times. This chain connects TRBV29-1 to TRBJ2-1, with 11 bases identical to TRBD1. The CDR3 length is 14 residues. Trimming cost V 3 bases and J 7 bases; bases outside gene matches: 5. Germline V gives CDR1 SQVTM, CDR2 ANQGSEA. The CDR3 nucleotides read TGCAGCGTTGACTTTCGGGACAGGGGGAATGAGCAGTTCTTC. Amino acid sequence: CSVDFRDRGNEQFF.

This clonotype was found many times. This rearrangement joins TRBV4-3 to TRBJ2-3, with unresolved D. Trimming stripped 0 bases from V and 0 bases from J, with 7 bases between. Germline V gene sequence: CDR1 LGHNA, CDR2 YSLEER. The CDR3 extends over 15 amino acids. The CDR3 DNA reads as TGCGCCAGCAGCCAAGATCCGGTTAGCACAGATACGCAGTATTTT. This sequence encodes CASSQDPVSTDTQYF.

The V call is TRBV20-1, the J call TRBJ2-5; D call uncertain. V dropped 7 bases and J dropped 7 bases, with 19 bases sitting between them. This CDR3 is built from 13 residues. CDR1 and CDR2 (germline): DFQATT, SNEGSKA (reference sequence). The CDR3 protein is CSVETRIGVTQYF. CDR3 DNA: TGCAGTGTCGAAACACGTATTGGAGTGACCCAGTACTTC.

The chain couples TRBV20-1 to TRBJ1-1; D not resolved. There are 14 residues in the CDR3. Germline loops: CDR1 DFQATT, CDR2 SNEGSKA (reference sequence). V was cut by 1 base and J by 6 bases, with 15 bases left in between. In DNA form, the CDR3 reads TGCAGTGCTAGAGCTGAAGGCGTAACCGCTGAAGCTTTCTTT. This gives the protein CSARAEGVTAEAFF.

The V call is TRBV14, the J call TRBJ1-1; D is unresolved. This CDR3 comprises 13 residues. The V and J ends lost 0 bases and 4 bases respectively, with 6 bases between them. CDR1 and CDR2 from the germline V gene are SGHDN and FVKESK. CDR3 sequence: CASSQEWGTEAFF. The CDR3 region has the DNA TGTGCCAGCAGCCAAGAGTGGGGCACTGAAGCTTTCTTT.